The 22 T cell receptor delta chains presented below share a single source sample, sequenced in a study of delta chain sequences of gamma delta T cells (dated by TCRdb to the late 2010s). The library was prepared using PCR. Data came from an Illumina MiSeq. TCRdb called clones afresh from the public reads with CATT; identical DNA rows were later merged. The sample table holds 3,000 to 4,000 delta-chain clones, of which approximately 60% were seen once. Over 55% of the sample lies in the top ten. Specimen: a tumor sample. The receptors come from a human donor with breast cancer.

V gene TRDV2 was called; the J gene was not. This CDR3 has 14 residues. Germline CDR1 reads GEAIGNYY; CDR2 reads EKD. The CDR3 region has the DNA TGTGCCTGTGACCCAGCGAGCGCGGGCACCGATCTCTTCTTC. Translating gives CACDPASAGTDLFF.

The genes are TRDV2 and TRDJ1, with D unclear. The CDR3 sequence is 20 residues long. Germline V gene data show CDR1 as GEAIGNYY and CDR2 as EKD. The V and J ends lost 0 bases and 10 bases respectively, with 35 bases between them. CDR3 nucleotide sequence: TGTGCCTGTGACACCTTTTCACGGTACGGGTACCTAGCTTACATCGTCATACTCATCTTT. It specifies CACDTFSRYGYLAYIVILIF.

The J gene is TRDJ1, the V gene TRDV2; D is unclear. V dropped 3 bases and J dropped 12 bases, with 40 bases sitting between them. In germline, CDR1 is GEAIGNYY, CDR2 EKD. The length of the CDR3 is 20 residues. In DNA form, the CDR3 reads TGTGCCTGTGACGCTGTGCCAAGGGAGAGGGAGCGACCTTACACCAAAAAGATCATCTTT. Its protein is CACDAVPRERERPYTKKIIF.

This clone came up a few times. TCRdb's entry gives the protein of a much larger clone, which mismatches this DNA's translation at residue 5, likely from a read error; the protein reported here is translated from the DNA. The chain couples TRDV2 to TRDJ1; possibly TRDD3 for D (5 bases). V was pared by 3 bases and J by 1 base, with 26 bases between. Looked up from germline, CDR1 is GEAIGNYY and CDR2 is EKD. This CDR3 has 19 residues. The CDR3 DNA is TGTGCCTGTGACGCCGTGCCACCCGGGGGCCGTACTGTCACCGATAAACTCATCTTT. As protein: CACDAVPPGGRTVTDKLIF.

This clone was seen a single time. V is TRDV2 and J is TRDJ1; no definite D call. Germline CDR1 and CDR2: GEAIGNYY and EKD. CDR3 length: 20 residues. V was shortened by 2 bases and J by 10 bases, with 37 bases between the two germline ends. The CDR3 region is CACDIDSRKVDCPYTDRLIF. CDR3 in DNA: TGTGCCTGTGACATTGATTCAAGGAAGGTGGACTGTCCTTACACCGATCGACTCATCTTT.

Worth noting for this clone: One end of the junction fails to match germline, which may point to a read error. The rearrangement joins TRDV2 to TRDJ1, with D possibly TRDD3 on 6 matching bases. The germline V gene has CDR1 GEAIGNYY and CDR2 EKD. This CDR3 is built from 14 residues. CDR3 protein: CSCDAVGATEKLIF. DNA for the CDR3: TGCTCTTGTGACGCGGTGGGGGCCACCGAAAAACTGATATTT.

This clone was observed a handful of times. For this DNA, TCRdb reports the protein of a much larger clone, which diverges at residue 9, most likely from a read error; the protein presented here is translated directly from the DNA. The chain employs TRDV2 and TRDJ1; D uncertain. The germline gives CDR1 GEAIGNYY, CDR2 EKD. The CDR3 is made up of 17 amino acids. Trimming removed 3 bases at V and 0 bases at J, with 19 bases between. CDR3 DNA: TGTGCCTGTGACTCATCCACACCCTGCTTGAACACCGATAAACTCATCTTT. This codes for CACDSSTPCLNTDKLIF.

The table lists this clone with a few counts. TCRdb's listed protein matches a much larger clone and diverges from this DNA's translation at residue 7, likely through a read error; the protein shown comes from the DNA. The V gene is TRDV2, the J gene TRDJ1; 9 bases fit TRDD3. V was clipped by 3 bases and J by 1 base; unmatched bases: 8. Germline V CDR1 and CDR2: GEAIGNYY, EKD. This CDR3 region has 16 residues. CDR3 nucleotide sequence: TGTGCCTGTGACGAACTACGGGGGGATACCACCGATAAACTCATCTTT. Its protein product is CACDELRGDTTDKLIF.

In regard to this clone: The junction differs from germline at one of its ends, possibly a read error. V gene TRDV2 combines with J gene TRDJ1; TRDD3 agrees at 7 bases. Germline V gene data show CDR1 as GEAIGNYY and CDR2 as EKD. There are 15 residues in the CDR3. CDR3 region: CACDSLGISGNQLIF. The CDR3 DNA is TGTGCCTGTGACTCCCTGGGGATAAGCGGTAATCAACTCATTTTT.

The chain is built from TRDV2 and TRDJ2; no reliable D call. No J segment appears in TCRdb, so it was assigned here by matching the sequence to germline. This CDR3 comprises 14 residues. Germline V gene data show CDR1 as GEAIGNYY and CDR2 as EKD. Trimming took off 0 bases at V and 13 bases at J, with 17 bases between the two ends. The CDR3 DNA reads TGTGCCTGTGACACCGTTGATCATGGAGTTGGACTCTTCTTT. It encodes CACDTVDHGVGLFF.

J is TRDJ1 and V is TRDV2, with D maybe TRDD3 (6 bases). The CDR3 contains 16 residues. Trimming took off 9 bases at V and 5 bases at J, with 27 bases between the two ends. The germline V gene has CDR1 GEAIGNYY and CDR2 EKD. CDR3 amino acids: CAGGALGDEKTDKLIF. Written as DNA, the CDR3 is TGTGCCGGTGGCGCGCTAGGGGATGAGAAGACAGATAAACTCATCTTT.

This chain joins TRDV2 and TRDJ2; D may be TRDD3 (5 bases). Per germline, CDR1 GEAIGNYY and CDR2 EKD. This CDR3 is 15 amino acids long. V lost 5 bases, J lost 12 bases, and 24 bases lay in between. CDR3 in DNA: TGTGCCTGTGTCGTAGTCACTGGACAAGAAGGGAAACTCTTCTTT. Protein product: CACVVVTGQEGKLFF.

A note on this clone: The limits of the CDR3 on the DNA are not certain, so only TCRdb's listed CDR3 is given. The chain joins TRDV1 to TRDJ1; the table names TRDD3, a call not compared with the DNA. The CDR3 is 26 amino acids in total, end residues counted. Germline V gene data show CDR1 as TSWWSYY and CDR2 as QGS. The CDR3 sequence is CALGGRYPPLYCACDPVGEDTDKLIF.

This clone is medium-sized in the sample. This is likely an artifact of a read error, given a far larger clone one base away. In the same sample, other DNA sequences code for this CDR3. The chain recombines TRDV2 with TRDJ1, with 7 bases fitting TRDD3. Losses at the gene ends were 3 bases for V and 2 bases for J; bases not matched to a gene: 8. CDR3 length equals 15 residues. The germline CDR1 and CDR2 sequences are GEAIGNYY and EKD. Here the CDR3 reads CACDPVGEDTDKLIF. The CDR3 DNA follows: TGTGCCTGTGACCCAGTGGGGGAGGATACCGATAAACTCATCTTT.

The J gene is TRDJ1, the V gene TRDV2; D is possibly TRDD3 (6 bases). The CDR3 runs 20 residues. V was trimmed by 3 bases and J by 0 bases, leaving 28 bases between them. Germline V gene sequence: CDR1 GEAIGNYY, CDR2 EKD. CDR3 sequence reads: CACDPLSRGENRAYTDKLIF. The DNA for the CDR3 is TGTGCCTGTGACCCTCTGTCAAGGGGGGAGAACCGGGCTTACACCGATAAACTCATCTTT.

The sample holds one count of this clone. At one boundary the junction diverges from the germline segment, which might be a read error. The chain employs TRDV2 and TRDJ3; D uncertain. Germline CDR1 is GEAIGNYY and CDR2 is EKD. This CDR3 has 16 amino acids. The CDR3 nucleotides read TGTGCCTGTGACTCATTTACCTCCTGCGACACCAGTCAGATCTTTTTC. It specifies CACDSFTSCDTSQIFF.

Worth noting for this clone: The amino acid sequence in TCRdb belongs to a much larger clone and departs from this DNA's translation at residue 8, likely a sequencing read error; the sequence shown is translated from the DNA. The gene calls are TRDV2 and TRDJ1; D call uncertain. This CDR3 has 17 amino acids. V was trimmed by 3 bases and J by 0 bases, leaving 19 bases between them. Germline V gene lookup returns CDR1 GEAIGNYY and CDR2 EKD. This CDR3 reads CACDSSTHRLNTDKLIF. The CDR3, as DNA: TGTGCCTGTGACTCATCCACACACCGCTTGAACACCGATAAACTCATCTTT.

This clone was found a few times. The likely explanation is a read error, given a far larger clone one base away. The same CDR3 can be traced to other DNA sequences in this sample. The chain employs TRDV2 and TRDJ1; tentative D call: TRDD3 (5 bases). The CDR3 runs 19 residues. Germline V CDR1 and CDR2: GEAIGNYY, EKD. Trimming took off 0 bases at V and 1 base at J, with 23 bases between the two ends. CDR3 bases: TGTGCCTGTGACACCGTGCCACCAGGGGGCCGTACTGTCACCGATAAACTCATCTTT. It translates to CACDTVPPGGRTVTDKLIF.

About this clone itself: TCRdb pairs this DNA with a much larger clone's protein that differs at residue 4, likely a read error; the protein shown was translated from the DNA. This chain joins TRDV2 and TRDJ1, with 9 bases lining up with TRDD3. The CDR3 contains 17 residues. V trimming: 5 bases; J trimming: 0 bases; junction bases outside the gene matches: 12. Germline V lookup: CDR1 GEAIGNYY, CDR2 EKD. CDR3 in amino acids: CACGTLLGERYTDKLIF. The CDR3 DNA reads as TGTGCCTGTGGCACTCTACTGGGGGAACGGTACACCGATAAACTCATCTTT.

The chain is built from TRDV2 and TRDJ1; TRDD3 is a possible D gene (5 bases). The CDR3 extends over 16 amino acids. CDR1 is GEAIGNYY, CDR2 EKD, per germline. V was trimmed by 3 bases and J by 14 bases, leaving 30 bases between them. The CDR3 protein is CACDSSIAWDTDKMIF. The CDR3 DNA follows: TGTGCCTGTGACTCATCTATCGCCTGGGACACCGATAAAATGATCTTT.

The chain is built from TRDV2 and TRDJ1; tentative D call: TRDD3 (5 bases). CDR1 is GEAIGNYY, CDR2 EKD, per germline. V lost 1 base to trimming and J lost 14 bases, with 40 bases between them. The CDR3 is 20 residues long. The CDR3 DNA reads TGTGCCTGTGACACTTTAGGGGAATCCGCGAAACCGAAACACACCGAAAAAATGATCTTT. Protein: CACDTLGESAKPKHTEKMIF.

The chain carries TRDV2 and TRDJ1; D might be TRDD3 (5 bases). CDR1 is GEAIGNYY and CDR2 is EKD in the germline V gene. This CDR3 has 20 residues. Deletions cut 0 bases from V and 10 bases from J, with 35 bases between. CDR3 protein: CACDTVSGEGVRAYIFILIF. The CDR3 coding sequence is TGTGCCTGTGACACCGTGTCAGGGGAGGGGGTGAGAGCATACATCTTCATACTCATCTTT.